This T cell receptor beta chain was documented in a study of blood T cell repertoires in COVID-19. Study at large: Samples taken during acute and convalescent COVID-19 were collected in the United States, Italy and Spain. PBMCs, B-cell-depleted T cells, or T cells were the source of the cDNA or gDNA that made up the material.

Methods used by the authors: Estimation of nucleated cell counts relied on the amplification of reference gene primers. Produced via immunoSEQ multiplex PCR; TCRdb's table is partial and in-frame only. The DNA was the basis for D and trimming; V, J and clone size are from that table. The sample includes some 270,000 clones, around 86% of them seen just once. Germline V gives CDR1 SGHRS, CDR2 YFSETQ. The CDR3 consists of 16 residues. J lost 4 bases, V lost 7 bases, and 11 bases had no gene match. The receptor was derived from a woman between 55 and 75 years old who had recovered from COVID-19. V is TRBV5-1 and J is TRBJ2-5, with 12 positions matching TRBD2. Material: peripheral blood. The CDR3 is CASAPRLAGAGETQYF. In DNA, the CDR3 is TGCGCCAGCGCCCCAAGACTAGCGGGGGCAGGAGAGACCCAGTACTTC.